This T cell receptor (beta chain) was obtained from a study of identical twins. About this clonotype: Its target is unknown.

General study points: In cord blood, abundant beta clonotypes had fewer insertions; memory showed no trend. Sequences that were out-of-frame, alpha and twin-shared displayed an excess of low generation probability.

The V gene end was trimmed by 4 bases and the J gene end by 2 bases; junction bases not matched to a gene: 8. The CDR3 sequence is 15 residues long. Germline V lookup: CDR1 SGHNT, CDR2 YYREEE (reference sequence). TCRdb re-analysed the 5' RACE reads in MiXCR, keeping a single row per CDR3 protein. This table holds under 250,000 distinct CDR3 sequences, roughly 12% found once. These data were also reused for a study on yellow fever vaccine responses in identical twins.

The specimen was memory (CD45RO+) T cells sorted from blood. This TCR came from a woman under 30 in good health. This chain uses TRBV5-4 with TRBJ2-7, with TRBD1 matching over 8 bases. In DNA form, the CDR3 reads TGTGCCAGCAGCCGGAGGGACAGGAACCCCTACGAGCAGTACTTC. It translates to CASSRRDRNPYEQYF.